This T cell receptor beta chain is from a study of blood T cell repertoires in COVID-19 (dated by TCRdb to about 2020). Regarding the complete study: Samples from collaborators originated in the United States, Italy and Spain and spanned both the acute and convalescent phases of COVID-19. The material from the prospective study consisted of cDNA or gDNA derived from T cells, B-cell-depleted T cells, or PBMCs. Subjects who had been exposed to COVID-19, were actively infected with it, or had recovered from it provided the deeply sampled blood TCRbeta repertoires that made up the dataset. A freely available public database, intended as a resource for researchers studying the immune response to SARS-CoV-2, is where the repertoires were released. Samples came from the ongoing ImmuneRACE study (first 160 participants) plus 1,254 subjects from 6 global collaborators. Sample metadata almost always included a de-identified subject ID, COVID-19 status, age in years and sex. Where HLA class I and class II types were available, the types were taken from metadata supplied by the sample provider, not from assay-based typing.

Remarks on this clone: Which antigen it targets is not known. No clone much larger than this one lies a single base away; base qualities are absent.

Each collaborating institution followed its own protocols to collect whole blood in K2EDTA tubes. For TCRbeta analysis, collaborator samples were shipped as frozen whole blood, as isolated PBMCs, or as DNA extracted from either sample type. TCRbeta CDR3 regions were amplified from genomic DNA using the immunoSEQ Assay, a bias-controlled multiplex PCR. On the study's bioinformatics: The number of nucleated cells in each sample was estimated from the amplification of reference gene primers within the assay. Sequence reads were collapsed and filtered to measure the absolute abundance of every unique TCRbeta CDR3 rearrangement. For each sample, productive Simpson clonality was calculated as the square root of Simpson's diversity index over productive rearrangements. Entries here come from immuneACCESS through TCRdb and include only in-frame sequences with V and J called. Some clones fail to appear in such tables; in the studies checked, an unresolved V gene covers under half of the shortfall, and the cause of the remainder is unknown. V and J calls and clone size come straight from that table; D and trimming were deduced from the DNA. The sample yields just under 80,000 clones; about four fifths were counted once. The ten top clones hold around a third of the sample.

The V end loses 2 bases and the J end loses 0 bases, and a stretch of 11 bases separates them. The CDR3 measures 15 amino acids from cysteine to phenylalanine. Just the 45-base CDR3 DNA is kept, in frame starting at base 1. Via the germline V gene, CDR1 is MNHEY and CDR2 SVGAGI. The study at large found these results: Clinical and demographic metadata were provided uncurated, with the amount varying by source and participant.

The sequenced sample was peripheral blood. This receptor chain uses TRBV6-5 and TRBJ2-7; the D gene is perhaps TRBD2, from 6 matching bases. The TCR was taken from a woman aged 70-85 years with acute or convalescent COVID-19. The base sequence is TGTGCCAGCAGTTACGCAGCGGGCGGCTCCTACGAGCAGTACTTC. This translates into CASSYAAGGSYEQYF.